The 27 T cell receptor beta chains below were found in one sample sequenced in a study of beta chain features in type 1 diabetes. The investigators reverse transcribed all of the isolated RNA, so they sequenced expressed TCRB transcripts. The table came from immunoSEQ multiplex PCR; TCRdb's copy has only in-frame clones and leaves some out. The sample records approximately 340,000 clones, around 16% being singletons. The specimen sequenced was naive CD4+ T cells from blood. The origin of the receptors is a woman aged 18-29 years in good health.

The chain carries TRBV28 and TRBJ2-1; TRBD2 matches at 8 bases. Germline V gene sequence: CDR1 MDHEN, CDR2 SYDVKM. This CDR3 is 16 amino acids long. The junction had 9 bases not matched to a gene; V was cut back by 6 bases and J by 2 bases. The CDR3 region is CASRTTAGLAYNEQFF. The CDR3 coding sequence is TGTGCCAGCAGGACCACTGCGGGACTAGCCTACAATGAGCAGTTCTTC.

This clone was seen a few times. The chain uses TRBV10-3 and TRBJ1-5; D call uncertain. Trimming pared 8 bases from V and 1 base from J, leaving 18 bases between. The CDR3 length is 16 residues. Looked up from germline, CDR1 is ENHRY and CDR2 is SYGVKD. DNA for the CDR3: TGTGCCATCGGTGGGGTCGATGAGGTCAGCAATCAGCCCCAGCATTTT. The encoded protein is CAIGGVDEVSNQPQHF.

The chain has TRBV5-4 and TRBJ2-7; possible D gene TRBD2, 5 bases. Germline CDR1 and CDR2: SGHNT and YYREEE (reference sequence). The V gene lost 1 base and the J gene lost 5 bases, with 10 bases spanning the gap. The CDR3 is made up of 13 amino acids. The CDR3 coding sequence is TGTGCCAGCAGCTTGACTAGTACCGACGAGCAGTACTTC. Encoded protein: CASSLTSTDEQYF.

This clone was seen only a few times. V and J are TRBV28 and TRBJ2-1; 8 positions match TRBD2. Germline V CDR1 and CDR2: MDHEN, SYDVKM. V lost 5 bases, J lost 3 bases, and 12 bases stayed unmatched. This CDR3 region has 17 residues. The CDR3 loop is CASSPRLTSALYNEQFF. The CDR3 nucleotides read TGTGCCAGCAGTCCTCGCCTGACTAGCGCCCTCTACAATGAGCAGTTCTTC.

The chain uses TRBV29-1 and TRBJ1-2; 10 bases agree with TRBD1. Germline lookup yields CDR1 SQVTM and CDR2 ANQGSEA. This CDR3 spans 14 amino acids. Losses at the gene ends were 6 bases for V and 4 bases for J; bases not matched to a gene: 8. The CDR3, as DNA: TGCAGCGTGCTAAGGGACAGGGGTGGCTATGGCTACACCTTC. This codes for CSVLRDRGGYGYTF.

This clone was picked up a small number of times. The CDR3 region is CASLDDRYNEQFF. The CDR3 DNA reads as TGTGCCAGCCTAGATGACAGATACAATGAGCAGTTCTTC. The chain carries TRBV6-5 and TRBJ2-1; maybe TRBD1 (5 bases). Germline CDR1 is MNHEY and CDR2 is SVGAGI. This CDR3 has 13 residues. V gave up 8 bases and J gave up 4 bases, with 12 bases separating them.

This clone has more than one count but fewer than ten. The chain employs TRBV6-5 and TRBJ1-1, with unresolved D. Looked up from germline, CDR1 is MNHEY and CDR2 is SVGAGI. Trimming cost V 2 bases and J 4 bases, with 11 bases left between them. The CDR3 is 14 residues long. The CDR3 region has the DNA TGTGCCAGCAGTTACGGCCACAGAAGCACTGAAGCTTTCTTT. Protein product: CASSYGHRSTEAFF.

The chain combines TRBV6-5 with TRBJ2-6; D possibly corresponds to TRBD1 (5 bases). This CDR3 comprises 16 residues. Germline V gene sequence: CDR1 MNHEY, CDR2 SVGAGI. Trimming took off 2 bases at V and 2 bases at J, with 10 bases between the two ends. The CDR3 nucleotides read TGTGCCAGCAGTTACGATGGGGCGCCTGGGGCCAACGTCCTGACTTTC. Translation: CASSYDGAPGANVLTF.

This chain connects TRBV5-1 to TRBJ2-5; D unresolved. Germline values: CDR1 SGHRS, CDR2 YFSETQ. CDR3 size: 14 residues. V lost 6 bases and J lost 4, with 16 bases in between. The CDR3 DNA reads TGCGCCAGCACCCTGGGCACCCTGGGAGAGACCCAGTACTTC. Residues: CASTLGTLGETQYF.

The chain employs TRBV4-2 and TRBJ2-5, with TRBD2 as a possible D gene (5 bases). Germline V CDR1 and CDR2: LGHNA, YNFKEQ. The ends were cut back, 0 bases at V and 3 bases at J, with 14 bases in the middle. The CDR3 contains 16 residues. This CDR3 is CASSQDFLADEETQYF. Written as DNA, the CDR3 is TGTGCCAGCAGCCAAGATTTTCTAGCAGACGAAGAGACCCAGTACTTC.

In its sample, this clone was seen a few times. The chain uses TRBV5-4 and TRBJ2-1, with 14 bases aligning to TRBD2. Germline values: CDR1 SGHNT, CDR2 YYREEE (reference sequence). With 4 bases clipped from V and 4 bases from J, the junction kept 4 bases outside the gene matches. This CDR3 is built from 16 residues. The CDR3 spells CASSTRLAGGYNEQFF. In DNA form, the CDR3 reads TGTGCCAGCAGCACTAGACTAGCGGGAGGGTACAATGAGCAGTTCTTC.

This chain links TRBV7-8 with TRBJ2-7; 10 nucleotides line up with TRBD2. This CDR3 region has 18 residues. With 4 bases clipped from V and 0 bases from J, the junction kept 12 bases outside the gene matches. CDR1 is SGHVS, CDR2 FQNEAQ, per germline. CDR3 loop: CASSSYRLAGRSSYEQYF. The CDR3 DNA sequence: TGTGCCAGCAGCTCCTACAGACTAGCGGGCCGGAGCTCCTACGAGCAGTACTTC.

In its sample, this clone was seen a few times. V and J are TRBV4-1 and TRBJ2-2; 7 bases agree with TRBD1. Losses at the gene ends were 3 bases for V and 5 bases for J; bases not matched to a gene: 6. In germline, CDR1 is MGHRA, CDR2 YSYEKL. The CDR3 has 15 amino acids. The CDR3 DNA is TGCGCCAGCAGCCAGTTAAGACAGGGAACCGGGGAGCTGTTTTTT. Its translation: CASSQLRQGTGELFF.

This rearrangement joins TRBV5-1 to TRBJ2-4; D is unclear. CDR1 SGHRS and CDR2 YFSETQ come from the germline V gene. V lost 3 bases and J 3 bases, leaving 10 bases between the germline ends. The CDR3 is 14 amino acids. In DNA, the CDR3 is TGCGCCAGCAGCTCTACAGTTGGCAAAAACATTCAGTACTTC. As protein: CASSSTVGKNIQYF.

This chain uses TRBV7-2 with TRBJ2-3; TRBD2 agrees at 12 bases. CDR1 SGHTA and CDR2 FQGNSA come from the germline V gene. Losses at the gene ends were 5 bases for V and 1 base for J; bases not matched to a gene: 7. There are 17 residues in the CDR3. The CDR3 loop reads CASSQYRLAGGTDTQYF. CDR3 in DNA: TGTGCCAGCAGCCAGTACCGACTAGCGGGAGGCACAGATACGCAGTATTTT.

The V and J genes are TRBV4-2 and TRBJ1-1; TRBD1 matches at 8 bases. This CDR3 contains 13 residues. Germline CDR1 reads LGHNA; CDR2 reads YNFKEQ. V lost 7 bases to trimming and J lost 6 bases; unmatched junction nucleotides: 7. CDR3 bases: TGTGCCAGCACCCAGGACAGGGTGGCTGAAGCTTTCTTT. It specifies CASTQDRVAEAFF.

CDR3 DNA sequence: TGTGCCAGCAGTTCCGGGACAGTAACTGGAAACACCATATATTTT. Translation gives CASSSGTVTGNTIYF. The V and J genes are TRBV6-5 and TRBJ1-3; 7 bases match TRBD1. The CDR3 spans 15 residues. Per germline, CDR1 MNHEY and CDR2 SVGAGI. V shed 4 bases, J shed 2 bases, and the junction held 5 bases outside the gene matches.

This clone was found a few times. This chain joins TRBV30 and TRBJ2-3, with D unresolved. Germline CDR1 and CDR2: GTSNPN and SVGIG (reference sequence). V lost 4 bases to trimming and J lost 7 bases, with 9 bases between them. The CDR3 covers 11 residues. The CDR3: CAWTNSNTQYF. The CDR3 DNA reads TGTGCCTGGACCAACAGTAATACGCAGTATTTT.

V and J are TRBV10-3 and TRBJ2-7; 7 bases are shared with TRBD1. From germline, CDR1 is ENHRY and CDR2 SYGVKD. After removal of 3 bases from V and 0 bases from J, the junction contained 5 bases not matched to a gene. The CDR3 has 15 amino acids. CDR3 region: CAISDGQVPSYEQYF. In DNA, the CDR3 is TGTGCCATCAGTGATGGACAGGTTCCCTCCTACGAGCAGTACTTC.

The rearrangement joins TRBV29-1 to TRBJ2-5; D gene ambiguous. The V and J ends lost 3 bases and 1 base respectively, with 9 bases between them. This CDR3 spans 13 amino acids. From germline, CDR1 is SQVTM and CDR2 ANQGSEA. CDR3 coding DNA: TGCAGCGTTGATTCGGCGGCCCAAGAGACCCAGTACTTC. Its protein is CSVDSAAQETQYF.

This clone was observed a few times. Here the CDR3 reads CSVELPPPGVSGELFF. The CDR3 DNA sequence: TGCAGCGTTGAACTTCCCCCTCCGGGAGTGTCCGGGGAGCTGTTTTTT. This chain joins TRBV29-1 and TRBJ2-2, with TRBD2 as a possible D gene (6 bases). Per the germline V gene, CDR1 is SQVTM and CDR2 is ANQGSEA. The CDR3 length is 16 residues. Deletions cut 2 bases from V and 6 bases from J, with 19 bases between.

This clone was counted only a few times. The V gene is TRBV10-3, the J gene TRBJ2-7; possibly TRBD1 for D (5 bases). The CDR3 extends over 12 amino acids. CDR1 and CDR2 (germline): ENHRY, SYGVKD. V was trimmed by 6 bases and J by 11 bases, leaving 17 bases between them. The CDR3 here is CAIRPDLGLEYF. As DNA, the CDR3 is TGTGCCATCAGGCCTGATTTGGGGCTGGAGTACTTC.

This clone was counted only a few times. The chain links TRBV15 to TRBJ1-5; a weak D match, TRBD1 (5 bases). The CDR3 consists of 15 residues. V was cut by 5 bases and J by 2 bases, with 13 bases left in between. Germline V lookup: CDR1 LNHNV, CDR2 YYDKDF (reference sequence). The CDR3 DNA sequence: TGTGCCACCAGCGGGGGACTTCTGGGCAATCAGCCCCAGCATTTT. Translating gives CATSGGLLGNQPQHF.

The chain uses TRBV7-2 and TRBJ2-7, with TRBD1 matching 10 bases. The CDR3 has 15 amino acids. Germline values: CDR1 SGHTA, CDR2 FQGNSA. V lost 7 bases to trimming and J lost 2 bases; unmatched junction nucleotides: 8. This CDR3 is CASIPSGQGAYEQYF. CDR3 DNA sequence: TGTGCCAGCATCCCATCCGGACAGGGGGCCTACGAGCAGTACTTC.

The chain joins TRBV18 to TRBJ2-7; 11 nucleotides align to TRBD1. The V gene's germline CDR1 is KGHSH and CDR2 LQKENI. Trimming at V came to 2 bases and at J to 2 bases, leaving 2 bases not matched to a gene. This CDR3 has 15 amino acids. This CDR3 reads CASSPGTGGTYEQYF. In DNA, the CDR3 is TGTGCCAGCTCACCAGGGACAGGGGGGACCTACGAGCAGTACTTC.

The CDR3 region has the DNA TGTGCCAGCAGTTTCCGGGTTACCTACGAGCAGTACTTC. It encodes CASSFRVTYEQYF. V gene TRBV28 combines with J gene TRBJ2-7; no clear D. Deletions cut 3 bases from V and 2 bases from J, with 8 bases between. The CDR3 loop spans 13 amino acids. Germline CDR1 is MDHEN and CDR2 is SYDVKM.

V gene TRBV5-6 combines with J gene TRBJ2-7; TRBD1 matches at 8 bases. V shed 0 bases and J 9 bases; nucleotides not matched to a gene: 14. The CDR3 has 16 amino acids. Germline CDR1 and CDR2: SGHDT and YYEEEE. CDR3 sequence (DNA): TGTGCCAGCAGCTTGGGACAGGGGAACATTCCTACGAGGCAGTACTTC. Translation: CASSLGQGNIPTRQYF.